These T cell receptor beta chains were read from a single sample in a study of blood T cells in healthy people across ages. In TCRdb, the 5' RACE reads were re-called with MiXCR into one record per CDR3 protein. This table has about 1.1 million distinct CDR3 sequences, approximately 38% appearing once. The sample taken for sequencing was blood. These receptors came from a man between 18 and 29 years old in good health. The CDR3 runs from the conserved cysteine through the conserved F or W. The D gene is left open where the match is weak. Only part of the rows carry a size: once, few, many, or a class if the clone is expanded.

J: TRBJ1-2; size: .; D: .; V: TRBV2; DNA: TGTGCCAGCAGTGAGGGAATCAGTCGGGACCGCCTGAGTGGCTACACCTTC; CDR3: CASSEGISRDRLSGYTF
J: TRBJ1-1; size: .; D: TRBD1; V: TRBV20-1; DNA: TGCAGTGCTAGAGGTCAGGGGGCAGGGGCTTTCTTT; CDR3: CSARGQGAGAFF
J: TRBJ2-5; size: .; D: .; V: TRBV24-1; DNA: TGTGCCACCAGTGAACGGGGCGTTGAGGATGAGCAGTACTTC; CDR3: CATSERGVEDEQYF
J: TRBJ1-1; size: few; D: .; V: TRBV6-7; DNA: TGTGCCAGCAGTTACTCCCCTTGGGGTACTGAAGCTTTCTTT; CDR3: CASSYSPWGTEAFF
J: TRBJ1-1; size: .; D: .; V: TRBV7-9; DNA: TGTGCCAGCAGCCCTCAGACCACTGAAGCTTTCTTT; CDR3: CASSPQTTEAFF
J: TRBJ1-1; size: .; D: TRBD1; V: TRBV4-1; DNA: TGCGCCAGCAGCCAAGACAAAACCGGGACAGGGGGCAGGGACACTGAAGCTTTCTTT; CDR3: CASSQDKTGTGGRDTEAFF
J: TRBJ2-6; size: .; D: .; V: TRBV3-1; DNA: TGTGCCAGCAGCCAAGGCGGCAGCTCTGGGGCCAACGTCCTGACTTTC; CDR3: CASSQGGSSGANVLTF
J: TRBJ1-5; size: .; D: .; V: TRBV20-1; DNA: TGCAGTGCCTTCCCAAGCCGGACAGATAGTCAGCCCCAGCATTTT; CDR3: CSAFPSRTDSQPQHF
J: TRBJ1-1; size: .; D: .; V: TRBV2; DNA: TGTGCCAGCAATCCCGAGATGAACACTGAAGCTTTCTTT; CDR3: CASNPEMNTEAFF
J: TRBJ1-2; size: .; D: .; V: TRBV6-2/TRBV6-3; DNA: TGTGCCAGCAACGAAGAGGCCTTAGGCTATGGCTACACCTTC; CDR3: CASNEEALGYGYTF
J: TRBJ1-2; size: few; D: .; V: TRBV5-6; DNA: TGTGCCAGCACCCACAGGACCCCGCCCTTGTACGCTTACTATGGCTACACCTTC; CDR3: CASTHRTPPLYAYYGYTF
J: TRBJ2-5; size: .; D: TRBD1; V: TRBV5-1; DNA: TGCGCCAGCAGCCCGACTTTGAGGGGGCGCCGGAATGAGCAGTACTTC; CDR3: CASSPTLRGRRNEQYF
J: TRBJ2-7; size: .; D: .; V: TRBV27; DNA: TGTGCCAGCAGTCCTGGGGTCGGGAGACAGGCCGAGCAGTACTTC; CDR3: CASSPGVGRQAEQYF
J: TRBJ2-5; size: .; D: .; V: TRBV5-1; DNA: TGCGCCAGCAGCTCGGAAAGTCTGGAGACCCAGTACTTC; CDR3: CASSSESLETQYF
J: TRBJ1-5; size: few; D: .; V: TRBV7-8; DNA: TGTGCCAGCAGCTTAGGGGCTTTCCCTCAGCATTTT; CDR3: CASSLGAFPQHF
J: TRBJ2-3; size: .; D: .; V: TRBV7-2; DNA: TGTGCCAGCAGACGGACTACCTTCACAGATACGCAGTATTTT; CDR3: CASRRTTFTDTQYF
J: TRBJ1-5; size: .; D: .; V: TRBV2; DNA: TGTGCCAGCAGGGGTGACAGCTTCAATCAGCCTCAGCATTTT; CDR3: CASRGDSFNQPQHF
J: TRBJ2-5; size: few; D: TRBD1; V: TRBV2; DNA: TGTGCCAGCAGCCTTTCTGCGACAGGGTACGAGACCCAGTACTTC; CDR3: CASSLSATGYETQYF
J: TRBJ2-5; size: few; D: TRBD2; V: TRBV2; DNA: TGTGCCAGCAGTCGAGGGACTAGCGAGGTATGGGAGCAGTACTTC; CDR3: CASSRGTSEVWEQYF
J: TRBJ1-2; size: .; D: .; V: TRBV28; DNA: TGTGCCAGCAGTCAGAGGGGGTACACCTTC; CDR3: CASSQRGYTF
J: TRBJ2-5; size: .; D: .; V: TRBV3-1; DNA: TGTGCCAGCAGCCAGGGTGACTCCTTCCAAGAGACCCAGTACTTC; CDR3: CASSQGDSFQETQYF
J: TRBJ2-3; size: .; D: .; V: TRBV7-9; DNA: TGTGCCAGCAGCAACACACGTGAGGCGGAGAGGACAGATACGCAGTATTTT; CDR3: CASSNTREAERTDTQYF
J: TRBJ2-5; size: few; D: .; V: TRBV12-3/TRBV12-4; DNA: TGTGCCAGCAGTCCTGGGGGTGGGGTCCGACAAGAGACCCAGTACTTC; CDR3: CASSPGGGVRQETQYF
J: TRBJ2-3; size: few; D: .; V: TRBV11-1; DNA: TGTGCCAGCAGCTTAGTTCCGGGGCCCACAGATACGCAGTATTTT; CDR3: CASSLVPGPTDTQYF
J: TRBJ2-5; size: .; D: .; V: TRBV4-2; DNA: TGTGCCAGCAGCCAGTCGTCCAGAGACAATGAGCAGTACTTC; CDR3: CASSQSSRDNEQYF
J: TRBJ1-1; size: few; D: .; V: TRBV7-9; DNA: TGTGCCAGCAGCTTGCCCCCCATCACTGAAGCTTTCTTT; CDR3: CASSLPPITEAFF
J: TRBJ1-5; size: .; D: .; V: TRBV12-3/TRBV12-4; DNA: TGTGCCAGCAGTTTAAGCATAACGCAAGACAATCAGCCCCAGCATTTT; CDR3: CASSLSITQDNQPQHF
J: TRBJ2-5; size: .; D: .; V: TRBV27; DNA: TGTGCCAGCAGTTTCAGTGGAGGTAACAATGAGCAGTACTTC; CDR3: CASSFSGGNNEQYF
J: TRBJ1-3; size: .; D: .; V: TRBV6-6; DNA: TGTGCCAGCAGTTCCGGGGTAGCCGGAAACACCATATATTTT; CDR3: CASSSGVAGNTIYF
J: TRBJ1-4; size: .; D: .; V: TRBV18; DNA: TGTGCCAGCTCACCACAGCCACAGACAGAAAAACTGTTTTTT; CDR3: CASSPQPQTEKLFF
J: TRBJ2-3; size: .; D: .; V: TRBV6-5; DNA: TGTGCCAGCAGTTACAGGGAAAGCACAGATACGCAGTATTTT; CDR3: CASSYRESTDTQYF
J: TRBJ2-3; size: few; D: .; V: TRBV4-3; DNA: TGCGCCAGCAGCCAAGATATCTGGATAGATACGCAGTATTTT; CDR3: CASSQDIWIDTQYF
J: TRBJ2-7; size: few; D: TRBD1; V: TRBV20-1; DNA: TGCAGTGCTGCCACCCCACAGGGGATCTACGAGCAGTACTTC; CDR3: CSAATPQGIYEQYF
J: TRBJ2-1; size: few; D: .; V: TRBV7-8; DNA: TGTGCCAGCAGCCTCTACAGGGTTTCCAGCGATGAGCAGTTCTTC; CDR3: CASSLYRVSSDEQFF
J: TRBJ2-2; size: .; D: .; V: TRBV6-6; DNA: TGTGCCAGCAGGCCACCGCGGGACAAATCCACCGGGGAGCTGTTTTTT; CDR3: CASRPPRDKSTGELFF
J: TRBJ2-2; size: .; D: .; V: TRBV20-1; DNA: TGCAGTGCTAGAGATCTAACCACCTTCGGGGAGCTGTTTTTT; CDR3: CSARDLTTFGELFF
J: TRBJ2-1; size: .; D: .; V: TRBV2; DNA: TGTGCCAGCAGTAGGCGGGTGGGCCTGTACAATGAGCAGTTCTTT; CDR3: CASSRRVGLYNEQFF
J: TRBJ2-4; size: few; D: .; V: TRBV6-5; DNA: TGTGCCAGCAGTTACCGTGGTCCGAACAGGGCCCGAAACATTCAGTACTTC; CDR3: CASSYRGPNRARNIQYF
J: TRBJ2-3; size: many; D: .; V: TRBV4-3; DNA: TGCGCCAGCAGCCAAGGCATTAGCGCGGTCACAGATACGCAGTATTTT; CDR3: CASSQGISAVTDTQYF
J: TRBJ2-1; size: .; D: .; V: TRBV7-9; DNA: TGTGCCAGCAGCTTGCTACTCCCCTTCAACGATGAGCAGTTCTTC; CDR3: CASSLLLPFNDEQFF
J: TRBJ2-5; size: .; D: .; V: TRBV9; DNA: TGTGCCAGCAGCGTCGGGGTAGTGGGGGACCTCCAAGAGACCCAGTACTTC; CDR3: CASSVGVVGDLQETQYF
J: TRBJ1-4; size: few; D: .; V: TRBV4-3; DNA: TGCGCCAGCAGCCAAGACCGGGACGAGTGGGAAAAACTGTTTTTT; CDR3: CASSQDRDEWEKLFF
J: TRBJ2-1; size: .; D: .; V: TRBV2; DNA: TGTGCCAGCGGAGGGGATGGGTCCTACAATGAGCAGTTCTTC; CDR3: CASGGDGSYNEQFF
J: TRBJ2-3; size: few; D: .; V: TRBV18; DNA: TGTGCCAGCTCACCACCTCAGGGGAGGGCAGATACGCAGTATTTT; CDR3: CASSPPQGRADTQYF
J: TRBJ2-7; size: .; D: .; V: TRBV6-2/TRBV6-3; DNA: TGTGCCGGCAGTTATGGAATTCCCCCCTACGAGCAGTACTTC; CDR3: CAGSYGIPPYEQYF
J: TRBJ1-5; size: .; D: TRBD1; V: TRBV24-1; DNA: TGTGCCACCAGCTCGACAGGGACCGATCAGCCCCAGCATTTT; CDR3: CATSSTGTDQPQHF
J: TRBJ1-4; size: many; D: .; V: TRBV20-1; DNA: TGCAGTGCTAGCGAGTTCGGACGGAGCAATGAAAAACTGTTTTTT; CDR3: CSASEFGRSNEKLFF
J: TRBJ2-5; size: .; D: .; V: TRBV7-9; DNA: TGTGCCAGCAGCTTCTCCAGGGCCGGAGAGACCCAGTACTTC; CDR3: CASSFSRAGETQYF
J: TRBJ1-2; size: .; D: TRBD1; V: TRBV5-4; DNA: TGTGCCAGCAGCTCAGGACAGGGACAGAGTAATGGCTACACCTTC; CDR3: CASSSGQGQSNGYTF
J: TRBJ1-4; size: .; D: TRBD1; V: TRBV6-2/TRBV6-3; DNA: TGTGCCAGCAGCCCAATGGACAGGGATAATGAAAAACTGTTTTTT; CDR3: CASSPMDRDNEKLFF
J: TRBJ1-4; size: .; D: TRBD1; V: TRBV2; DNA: TGTGCCAGCACCTCCGACAGGGGATCTGAAAAACTGTTTTTT; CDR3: CASTSDRGSEKLFF
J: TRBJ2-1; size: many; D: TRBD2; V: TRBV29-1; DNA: TGCAGCGGCGCACAACTAGCGGAAAATGAGCAGTTCTTC; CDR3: CSGAQLAENEQFF
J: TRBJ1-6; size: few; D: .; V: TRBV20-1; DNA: TGCAGTGCCCGACCGGGGACGCGGAATTCACCCCTCCACTTT; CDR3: CSARPGTRNSPLHF
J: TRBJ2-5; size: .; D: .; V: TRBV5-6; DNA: TGTGCCAGCAGCTTGGCCCTAGCCGCTTCGGAGACCCAGTACTTC; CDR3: CASSLALAASETQYF